This entry concerns a single TCR beta chain. What it binds is not known. The entry originates in a study of T-cell memory formation after mild COVID-19. Notes on the study in general: Clones contracting across day 15 to 85 had a balanced CD4/CD8 profile; later expanding clones leaned CD4+. A second wave of clones peaked on day 37, and their SARS-CoV-2 specificity went unconfirmed.

Sample barcodes and UMIs were carried by the TCR alpha and TCR beta cDNA libraries that 5'RACE generated with constant-segment primers. TCRdb processed the 5' RACE reads anew with MiXCR; each CDR3 protein has one entry. The sample includes some 40,000 distinct CDR3 sequences, about 7.3% of them seen just once. The sequencing input was PBMCs or a T cell subset sorted from them (not recorded which). The TCR comes from a man younger than 35 who had mild COVID-19 (a few samples of this study predate the infection). Cell type and time point are not known.

DNA of the CDR3: TGTGCCAGCAGCTTAGGAGGCAGGGGGTACGGCTACACCTTC. Translating it yields CASSLGGRGYGYTF. J is TRBJ1-2 and V is TRBV7-9; TRBD1 matches 7 bases. With V trimmed by 1 base and J by 8 bases, 7 bases remained unmatched. The CDR3 is made up of 14 amino acids. Germline loops: CDR1 SEHNR, CDR2 FQNEAQ (reference sequence).